A selection of T cell receptor beta chains follows, all from one sample in a study of beta chain features in type 1 diabetes. Assay used: immunoSEQ multiplex PCR; TCRdb lists only in-frame clones, some missing. The sample yields roughly 350,000 clones, approximately 11% seen once. The sample taken for sequencing was naive CD4+ T cells from blood. The receptors were sampled from a woman in her twenties or thirties in good health. The CDR3 runs from the conserved cysteine through the conserved F or W. D genes are given only for firm matches. A clone size is listed for some rows: how often the clone was seen (once, few, many), or a class if it is expanded.

12 | TRBJ2-7 | TRBV28 | . | . | CASSFRDSEQYF | TGTGCCAGCAGTTTCCGGGACTCCGAGCAGTACTTC
18 | TRBJ2-6 | TRBV28 | few | TRBD1 | CASSSLRDRGLGANVLTF | TGTGCCAGCAGTTCTCTCCGGGACAGGGGGCTTGGGGCCAACGTCCTGACTTTC
14 | TRBJ2-7 | TRBV2 | . | TRBD1 | CASSPGQGTYEQYF | TGTGCCAGCAGTCCAGGACAGGGGACATACGAGCAGTACTTC
16 | TRBJ2-7 | TRBV21-1 | few | . | CASIDYPQREPYEQYF | TGTGCCAGCATCGATTACCCCCAGCGGGAACCCTACGAGCAGTACTTC
15 | TRBJ2-7 | TRBV7-3 | . | . | CASSLFDRGLGEQYF | TGTGCCAGCAGCTTATTCGACAGAGGTCTGGGTGAGCAGTACTTC
18 | TRBJ2-3 | TRBV7-2 | . | TRBD2 | CASSLVSGASGTQDTQYF | TGTGCCAGCAGCTTAGTTAGCGGGGCTAGCGGGACCCAGGATACGCAGTATTTT
15 | TRBJ2-3 | TRBV30 | . | TRBD2 | CAWGMLAGVGNTQYF | TGTGCCTGGGGAATGCTAGCGGGAGTCGGTAATACGCAGTATTTT
15 | TRBJ2-7 | TRBV28 | . | TRBD2 | CASSNSGTNSYEQYF | TGTGCCAGCAGTAATAGCGGGACTAACTCCTACGAGCAGTACTTC
15 | TRBJ1-4 | TRBV30 | . | . | CAWMGPPGPSEKLFF | TGTGCCTGGATGGGGCCCCCCGGGCCTTCTGAAAAACTGTTTTTT
16 | TRBJ2-3 | TRBV7-9 | few | . | CASSMVVAGGTDTQYF | TGTGCCAGCAGCATGGTTGTGGCGGGTGGCACAGATACGCAGTATTTT
14 | TRBJ1-5 | TRBV19 | . | . | CASSIDSGNQPQHF | TGTGCCAGTAGTATAGATTCAGGAAATCAGCCCCAGCATTTT
16 | TRBJ1-4 | TRBV4-3 | . | TRBD1 | CASSQGNGQGAEKLFF | TGCGCCAGCAGCCAAGGAAACGGACAGGGGGCTGAAAAACTGTTTTTT
14 | TRBJ1-5 | TRBV30 | . | TRBD1 | CAWSTGVSPQPQHF | TGTGCCTGGAGTACAGGGGTCTCCCCTCAGCCCCAGCATTTT
16 | TRBJ2-3 | TRBV27 | . | TRBD2 | CASSLQLAGPTDTQYF | TGTGCCAGCAGTTTACAACTAGCGGGACCCACAGATACGCAGTATTTT
15 | TRBJ2-3 | TRBV5-4 | few | TRBD2 | CASSSGTSGTDTQYF | TGTGCCAGCAGCTCGGGGACTAGCGGAACAGATACGCAGTATTTT
13 | TRBJ2-5 | TRBV7-2 | few | . | CASRPSPGETQYF | TGTGCCAGCAGACCAAGTCCAGGGGAGACCCAGTACTTC
14 | TRBJ1-2 | TRBV7-3 | few | . | CASSADSSNYGYTF | TGTGCCAGCAGCGCGGACAGTAGTAACTATGGCTACACCTTC
12 | TRBJ2-1 | TRBV4-1 | few | . | CASSQGGNEQFF | TGCGCCAGCAGCCAAGGCGGGAATGAGCAGTTCTTC
16 | TRBJ2-2 | TRBV11-2 | few | TRBD2 | CASSLRWGTTTGELFF | TGTGCCAGCAGCTTACGATGGGGGACTACCACCGGGGAGCTGTTTTTT
13 | TRBJ2-7 | TRBV5-1 | . | . | CASSLGSSYEQYF | TGCGCCAGCAGCTTGGGCAGCTCCTACGAGCAGTACTTC
14 | TRBJ2-1 | TRBV7-2 | . | TRBD2 | CASSLAGGYNEQFF | TGTGCCAGCAGCCTAGCGGGAGGTTACAATGAGCAGTTCTTC
15 | TRBJ2-1 | TRBV6-1 | . | TRBD1 | CASSPGQGKNNEQFF | TGTGCCAGCAGTCCGGGACAGGGAAAAAACAATGAGCAGTTCTTC
16 | TRBJ2-5 | TRBV10-3 | . | TRBD2 | CAIRGGLAGTIETQYF | TGTGCCATCAGGGGCGGGCTAGCGGGAACGATCGAGACCCAGTACTTC
11 | TRBJ1-4 | TRBV7-9 | . | . | CASSFSEKLFF | TGTGCCAGCAGCTTCAGTGAAAAACTGTTTTTT
16 | TRBJ2-1 | TRBV30 | few | . | CAWSRLASSFGNEQFF | TGTGCCTGGAGTCGTCTGGCTAGTTCATTCGGCAATGAGCAGTTCTTC
15 | TRBJ2-1 | TRBV5-1 | few | TRBD2 | CASSLGTSGINEQFF | TGCGCCAGCAGCTTAGGGACTAGCGGGATCAATGAGCAGTTCTTC
14 | TRBJ2-1 | TRBV30 | few | . | CAWSVLTAYNEQFF | TGTGCCTGGAGTGTTCTTACTGCATACAATGAGCAGTTCTTC
14 | TRBJ2-4 | TRBV7-2 | . | . | CASSKNLLGNIQYF | TGTGCCAGCAGCAAGAACTTACTCGGGAACATTCAGTACTTC
14 | TRBJ2-7 | TRBV29-1 | . | . | CSVPLQGDPLEQYF | TGCAGCGTTCCCCTTCAAGGGGATCCACTCGAGCAGTACTTC
13 | TRBJ2-5 | TRBV2 | . | . | CASNEGVEETQYF | TGTGCCAGCAACGAGGGGGTGGAAGAGACCCAGTACTTC
15 | TRBJ2-5 | TRBV11-1 | few | . | CASSRGFRGGETQYF | TGTGCCAGCAGCCGAGGGTTCAGGGGTGGAGAGACCCAGTACTTC
14 | TRBJ2-3 | TRBV18 | few | . | CASSPTGITDTQYF | TGTGCCAGCTCACCAACAGGGATCACAGATACGCAGTATTTT
15 | TRBJ2-1 | TRBV18 | few | . | CASSTRQDSYNEQFF | TGTGCCAGCTCAACCAGACAGGACTCCTACAATGAGCAGTTCTTC
13 | TRBJ2-7 | TRBV19 | few | . | CASSMDSSYEQYF | TGTGCCAGTAGTATGGACTCCTCCTACGAGCAGTACTTC
13 | TRBJ2-1 | TRBV29-1 | many | TRBD2 | CSVDWEGYNEQFF | TGCAGCGTTGATTGGGAGGGCTACAATGAGCAGTTCTTC
15 | TRBJ2-1 | TRBV4-2 | . | . | CASRSGSRLFNEQFF | TGTGCCAGCAGATCCGGTAGCCGTCTCTTTAATGAGCAGTTCTTC
14 | TRBJ2-5 | TRBV25-1 | few | . | CASSEHGVLETQYF | TGTGCCAGCAGTGAACATGGAGTATTGGAGACCCAGTACTTC
15 | TRBJ2-3 | TRBV7-3 | . | TRBD1 | CASSTRTGWSDTQYF | TGTGCCAGCAGCACCCGGACAGGATGGTCAGATACGCAGTATTTT
15 | TRBJ2-5 | TRBV2 | few | . | CASKDFQGGFETQYF | TGTGCCAGCAAAGATTTTCAGGGGGGATTTGAGACCCAGTACTTC
19 | TRBJ2-3 | TRBV11-2 | few | TRBD2 | CASSHGASGKPRVADTQYF | TGTGCCAGCAGTCATGGGGCTAGCGGAAAGCCAAGGGTCGCAGATACGCAGTATTTT
15 | TRBJ2-3 | TRBV28 | few | TRBD1 | CASSSLTGSTDTQYF | TGTGCCAGCAGTTCCTTGACAGGGAGCACAGATACGCAGTATTTT
16 | TRBJ1-5 | TRBV7-2 | once | . | CASSLAPTGSNQPQHF | TGTGCCAGCAGCTTAGCCCCGACAGGCTCCAATCAGCCCCAGCATTTT
13 | TRBJ2-1 | TRBV18 | few | . | CASSPQGYNEQFF | TGTGCCAGCTCACCGCAGGGTTACAATGAGCAGTTCTTC
17 | TRBJ2-3 | TRBV27 | few | . | CASSLSSPRSGTDTQYF | TGTGCCAGCAGTTTATCGTCCCCGCGGAGCGGAACAGATACGCAGTATTTT
11 | TRBJ2-7 | TRBV30 | few | . | CAWSQRVEQYF | TGTGCCTGGAGTCAACGGGTCGAGCAGTACTTC
15 | TRBJ1-4 | TRBV4-1 | few | . | CASSQEWGGYEKLFF | TGCGCCAGCAGCCAAGAATGGGGAGGCTATGAAAAACTGTTTTTT
14 | TRBJ2-7 | TRBV18 | few | . | CASSPPGTSYEQYF | TGTGCCAGCTCACCACCGGGGACATCCTACGAGCAGTACTTC
15 | TRBJ2-7 | TRBV19 | . | TRBD2 | CASSMGLADSYEQYF | TGTGCCAGTAGTATGGGACTAGCGGATTCCTACGAGCAGTACTTC
14 | TRBJ2-5 | TRBV29-1 | few | TRBD1 | CSVAPGQGWETQYF | TGCAGCGTTGCCCCGGGACAGGGTTGGGAGACCCAGTACTTC
15 | TRBJ2-7 | TRBV5-6 | . | TRBD2 | CASSFRLAGAEEQYF | TGTGCCAGCAGCTTCCGACTAGCGGGAGCTGAGGAGCAGTACTTC
12 | TRBJ2-7 | TRBV28 | once | TRBD1 | CASSSTGDEQYF | TGTGCCAGCAGTTCAACAGGGGACGAGCAGTACTTC
14 | TRBJ1-1 | TRBV5-4 | . | . | CASSLLTGNTEAFF | TGTGCCAGCAGCCTATTGACAGGGAACACTGAAGCTTTCTTT
15 | TRBJ2-5 | TRBV19 | few | TRBD2 | CASSSRTSGQETQYF | TGTGCCAGTAGTTCCCGGACTAGCGGCCAAGAGACCCAGTACTTC
12 | TRBJ1-3 | TRBV7-2 | . | . | CASSLSRDTIYF | TGTGCCAGCAGCTTATCACGGGACACCATATATTTT
14 | TRBJ2-7 | TRBV18 | few | . | CASSDRDTTYEQYF | TGTGCCAGCTCAGACCGGGACACAACCTACGAGCAGTACTTC